The rows below give T cell receptor beta chains drawn from one sample of a study of cytomegalovirus exposure and HLA in healthy donors. Using immunoSEQ multiplex PCR, the repertoire was profiled, and TCRdb retains in-frame clones only, with some absent. This sample has 90,000 to 100,000 clones, with roughly 90% found just once. The sample taken for sequencing was PBMCs. Every receptor here comes from a man between 18 and 35 years old in good health and CMV-seropositive. CDR3s include the opening cysteine and the closing phenylalanine or tryptophan. The order of the fields is V gene, D gene, CDR3 protein. The D gene is left open where the match is weak.

V: TRBV7-8
D: NA
CDR3: CASSLVAATYEQYF

V: TRBV10-3
D: NA
CDR3: CAISGVEGENNYGYTF

V: TRBV9
D: NA
CDR3: CASSARGSPSGNTIYF

V: TRBV9
D: TRBD2
CDR3: CASEQGLAGVEQYF

V: TRBV2
D: NA
CDR3: CASSPLTGSGETQYF

V: TRBV5-8
D: NA
CDR3: CASSQNRPPGATDTQYF

V: TRBV5-8
D: NA
CDR3: CASSLAREQYF

V: TRBV7-2
D: NA
CDR3: CASSLGGGRQPQHF

V: TRBV4-1
D: TRBD1
CDR3: CASSQETGGINSPLHF

V: TRBV28
D: NA
CDR3: CASTAPVSGNTIYF

V: TRBV19
D: TRBD2
CDR3: CASSTPIAGSSYEQYF

V: TRBV11-2
D: TRBD1
CDR3: CASSSGRTGTYEQYF

V: TRBV11-2
D: NA
CDR3: CASSYAGVGEAFF

V: TRBV7-2
D: NA
CDR3: CASSPGWMKYEQYF

V: TRBV5-1
D: NA
CDR3: CASSFASQETQYF

V: TRBV19
D: TRBD1
CDR3: CASSNRDRDVTQYF

V: TRBV6-5
D: TRBD1
CDR3: CASRTQGGNTGELFF

V: TRBV18
D: TRBD1
CDR3: CASSTRGHQPQHF

V: TRBV29-1
D: NA
CDR3: CSVDGQGGTEAFF

V: TRBV18
D: TRBD2
CDR3: CASSPGTSGQSSYNEQFF

V: TRBV6-1
D: TRBD2
CDR3: CASSPIAGGYNEQFF

V: TRBV7-8
D: TRBD1
CDR3: CASSQDRGRNTIYF

V: TRBV4-1
D: NA
CDR3: CASSQDRAGGTDTQYF

V: TRBV5-4
D: NA
CDR3: CASSLPGGPNYGYTF

V: TRBV5-5
D: TRBD1
CDR3: CASSLHSGQGRISPLHF

V: TRBV5-6
D: NA
CDR3: CASSVLSEGNQPQHF

V: TRBV4-3
D: NA
CDR3: CASSQQGGQPQHF

V: TRBV6-5
D: TRBD2
CDR3: CASSTGLLPYEQYF

V: TRBV7-2
D: TRBD1
CDR3: CASSRPSTGNYEQYF

V: TRBV27
D: TRBD1
CDR3: CASSLGTGGNEQFF

V: TRBV7-3
D: NA
CDR3: CASSSGAAGINTEAFF

V: TRBV11-3
D: TRBD1
CDR3: CASSLRHMQGAGYGYTF

V: TRBV20-1
D: NA
CDR3: CSASRSYEQYF

V: TRBV4-1
D: NA
CDR3: CASSQGPLEGNGYTF

V: TRBV5-8
D: NA
CDR3: CASSLVYNEQFF

V: TRBV12-5
D: TRBD1
CDR3: CASGWTGFLFF

V: TRBV27
D: TRBD1
CDR3: CASSRGQDNNEQFF

V: TRBV7-9
D: NA
CDR3: CASSHRVRSYNEQFF